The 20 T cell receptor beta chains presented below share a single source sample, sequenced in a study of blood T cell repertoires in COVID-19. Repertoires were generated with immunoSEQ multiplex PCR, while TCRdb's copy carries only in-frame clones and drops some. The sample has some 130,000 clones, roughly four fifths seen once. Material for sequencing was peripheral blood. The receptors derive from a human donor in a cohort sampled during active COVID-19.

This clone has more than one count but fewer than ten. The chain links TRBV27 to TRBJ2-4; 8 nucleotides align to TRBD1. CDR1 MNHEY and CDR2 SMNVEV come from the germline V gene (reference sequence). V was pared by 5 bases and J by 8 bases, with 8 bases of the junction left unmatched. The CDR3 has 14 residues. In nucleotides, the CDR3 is TGTGCCAGCAGTCCTCGGACAGGGATGGACATTCAGTACTTC. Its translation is CASSPRTGMDIQYF.

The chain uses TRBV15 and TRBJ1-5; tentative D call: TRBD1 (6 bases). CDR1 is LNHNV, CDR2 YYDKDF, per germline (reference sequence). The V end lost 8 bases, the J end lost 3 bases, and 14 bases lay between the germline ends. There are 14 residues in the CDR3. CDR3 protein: CATRHGDNNQPQHF. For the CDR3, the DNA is TGTGCCACCCGACATGGGGACAACAATCAGCCCCAGCATTTT.

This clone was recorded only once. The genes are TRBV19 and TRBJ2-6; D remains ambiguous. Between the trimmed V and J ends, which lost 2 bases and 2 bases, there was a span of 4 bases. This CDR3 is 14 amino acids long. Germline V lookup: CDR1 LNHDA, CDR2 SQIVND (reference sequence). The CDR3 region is CASSIRAGANVLTF. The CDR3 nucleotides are TGTGCCAGTAGTATACGGGCTGGGGCCAACGTCCTGACTTTC.

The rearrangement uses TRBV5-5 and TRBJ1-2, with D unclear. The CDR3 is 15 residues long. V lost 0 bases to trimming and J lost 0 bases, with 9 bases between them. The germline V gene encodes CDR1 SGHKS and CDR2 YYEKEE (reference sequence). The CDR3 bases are TGTGCCAGCAGCTTGGCCTCCGCAGCTAACTATGGCTACACCTTC. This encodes CASSLASAANYGYTF.

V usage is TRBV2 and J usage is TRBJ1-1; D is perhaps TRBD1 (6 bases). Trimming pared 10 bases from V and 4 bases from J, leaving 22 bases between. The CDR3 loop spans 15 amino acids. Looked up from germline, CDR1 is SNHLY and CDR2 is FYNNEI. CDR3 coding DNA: TGTGCCACCCAAAGCCAGGGGCCCTTGAGCACTGAAGCTTTCTTT. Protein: CATQSQGPLSTEAFF.

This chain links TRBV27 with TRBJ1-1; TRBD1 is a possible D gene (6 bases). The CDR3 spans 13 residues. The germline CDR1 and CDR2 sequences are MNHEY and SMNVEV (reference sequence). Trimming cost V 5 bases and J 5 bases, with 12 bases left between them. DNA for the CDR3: TGTGCCAGCAGTGTGGGACAAGGGACTGAAGCTTTCTTT. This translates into CASSVGQGTEAFF.

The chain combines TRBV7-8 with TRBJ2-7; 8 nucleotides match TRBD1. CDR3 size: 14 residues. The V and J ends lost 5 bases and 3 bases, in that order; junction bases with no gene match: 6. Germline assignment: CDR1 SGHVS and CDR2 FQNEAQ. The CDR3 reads CASSPRQGNYEQYF. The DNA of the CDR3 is TGTGCCAGCAGCCCGAGACAGGGGAACTACGAGCAGTACTTC.

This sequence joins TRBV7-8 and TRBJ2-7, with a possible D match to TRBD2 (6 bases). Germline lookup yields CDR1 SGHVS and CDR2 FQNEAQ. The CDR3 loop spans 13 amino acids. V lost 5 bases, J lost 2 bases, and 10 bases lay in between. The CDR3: CASSGLLPYEQYF. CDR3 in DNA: TGTGCCAGCAGCGGACTATTGCCCTACGAGCAGTACTTC. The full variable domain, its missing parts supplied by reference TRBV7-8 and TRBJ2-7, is GAGVSQSPRYKVAKRGQDVALRCDPISGHVSLFWYQQALGQGPEFLTYFQNEAQLDKSGLPSDRFFAERPEGSVSTLKIQRTQQEDSAVYLCASSGLLPYEQYFGPGTRLTVT.

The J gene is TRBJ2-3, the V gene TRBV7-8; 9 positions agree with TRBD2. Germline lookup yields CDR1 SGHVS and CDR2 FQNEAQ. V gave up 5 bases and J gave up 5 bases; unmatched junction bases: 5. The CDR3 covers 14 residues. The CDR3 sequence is CASSQTTSGDTQYF. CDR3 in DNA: TGTGCCAGCAGCCAAACGACTAGCGGAGATACGCAGTATTTT. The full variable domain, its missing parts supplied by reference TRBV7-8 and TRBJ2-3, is GAGVSQSPRYKVAKRGQDVALRCDPISGHVSLFWYQQALGQGPEFLTYFQNEAQLDKSGLPSDRFFAERPEGSVSTLKIQRTQQEDSAVYLCASSQTTSGDTQYFGPGTRLTVL.

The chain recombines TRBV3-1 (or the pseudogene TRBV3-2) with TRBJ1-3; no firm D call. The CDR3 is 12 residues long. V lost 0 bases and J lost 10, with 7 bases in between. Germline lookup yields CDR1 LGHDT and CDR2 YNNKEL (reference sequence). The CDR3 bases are TGTGCCAGCAGCCAAGAGCCCGGGACCATATATTTT. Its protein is CASSQEPGTIYF.

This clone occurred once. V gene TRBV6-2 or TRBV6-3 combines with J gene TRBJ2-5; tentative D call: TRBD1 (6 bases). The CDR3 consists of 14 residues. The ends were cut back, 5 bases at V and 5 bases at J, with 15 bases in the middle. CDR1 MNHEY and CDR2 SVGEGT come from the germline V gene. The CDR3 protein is CASSHTWGRETQYF. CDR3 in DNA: TGTGCCAGCAGTCATACATGGGGGCGGGAGACCCAGTACTTC.

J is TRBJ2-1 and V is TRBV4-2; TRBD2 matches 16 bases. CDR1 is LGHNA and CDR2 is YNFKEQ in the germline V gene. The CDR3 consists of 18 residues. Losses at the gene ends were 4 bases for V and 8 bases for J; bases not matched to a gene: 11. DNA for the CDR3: TGTGCCAGCAGCCGGGGCGCCCTGGGACTAGCGGGGGGGGATGAGCAGTTCTTC. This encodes CASSRGALGLAGGDEQFF.

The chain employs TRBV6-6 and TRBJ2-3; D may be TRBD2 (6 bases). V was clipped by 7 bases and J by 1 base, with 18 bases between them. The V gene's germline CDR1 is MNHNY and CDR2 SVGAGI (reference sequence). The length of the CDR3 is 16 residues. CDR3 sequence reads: CASTEGSSARTDTQYF. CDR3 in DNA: TGTGCCAGCACCGAGGGATCTAGCGCCCGCACAGATACGCAGTATTTT.

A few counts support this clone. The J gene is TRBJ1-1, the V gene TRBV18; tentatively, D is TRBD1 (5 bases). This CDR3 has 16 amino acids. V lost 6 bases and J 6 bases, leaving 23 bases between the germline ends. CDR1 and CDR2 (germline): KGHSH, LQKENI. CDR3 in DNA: TGTGCCAGCTCGCTAAGGGGAATGGCCGCAGGGCCTGAAGCTTTCTTT. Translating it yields CASSLRGMAAGPEAFF.

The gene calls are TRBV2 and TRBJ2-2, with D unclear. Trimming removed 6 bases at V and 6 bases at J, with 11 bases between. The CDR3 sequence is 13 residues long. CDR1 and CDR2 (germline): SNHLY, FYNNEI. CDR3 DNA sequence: TGTGCCAGCAGACCCTCTAACGCCGGGGAGCTGTTTTTT. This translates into CASRPSNAGELFF.

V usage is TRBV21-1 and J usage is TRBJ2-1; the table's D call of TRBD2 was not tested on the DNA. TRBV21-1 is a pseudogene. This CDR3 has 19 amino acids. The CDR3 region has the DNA TGTGCCAGCAGCAAAGAGGGCGGGGGGGCCTTGAGCTCCTACAATGAGCAGTTCTTC. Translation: CASSKEGGGALSSYNEQFF.

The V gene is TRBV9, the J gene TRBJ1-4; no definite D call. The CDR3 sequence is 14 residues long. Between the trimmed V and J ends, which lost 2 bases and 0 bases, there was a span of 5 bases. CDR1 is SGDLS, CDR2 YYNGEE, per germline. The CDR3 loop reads CASSVQATNEKLFF. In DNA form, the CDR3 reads TGTGCCAGCAGCGTCCAGGCAACTAATGAAAAACTGTTTTTT.

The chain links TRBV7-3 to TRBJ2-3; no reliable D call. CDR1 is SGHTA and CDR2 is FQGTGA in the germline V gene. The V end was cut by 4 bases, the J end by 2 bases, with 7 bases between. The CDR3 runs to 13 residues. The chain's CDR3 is CASSSGSTDTQYF. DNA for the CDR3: TGTGCCAGCAGCTCAGGTTCCACAGATACGCAGTATTTT. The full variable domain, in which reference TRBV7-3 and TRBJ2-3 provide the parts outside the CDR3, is GAGVSQTPSNKVTEKGKYVELRCDPISGHTALYWYRQSLGQGPEFLIYFQGTGAADDSGLPNDRFFAVRPEGSVSTLKIQRTERGDSAVYLCASSSGSTDTQYFGPGTRLTVL.

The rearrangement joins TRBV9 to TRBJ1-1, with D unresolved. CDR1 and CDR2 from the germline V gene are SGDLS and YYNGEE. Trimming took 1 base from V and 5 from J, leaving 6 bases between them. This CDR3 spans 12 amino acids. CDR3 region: CASSVPMTEAFF. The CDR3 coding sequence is TGTGCCAGCAGCGTACCCATGACTGAAGCTTTCTTT.

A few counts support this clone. CDR3 in DNA: TGTGCCACATGGGACAGGTTCATGAACACTGAAGCTTTCTTT. Translation: CATWDRFMNTEAFF. The V call is TRBV2, the J call TRBJ1-1; 8 bases agree with TRBD1. Per the germline V gene, CDR1 is SNHLY and CDR2 is FYNNEI. The CDR3 has 14 amino acids. V was clipped by 10 bases and J by 0 bases; unmatched bases: 7.